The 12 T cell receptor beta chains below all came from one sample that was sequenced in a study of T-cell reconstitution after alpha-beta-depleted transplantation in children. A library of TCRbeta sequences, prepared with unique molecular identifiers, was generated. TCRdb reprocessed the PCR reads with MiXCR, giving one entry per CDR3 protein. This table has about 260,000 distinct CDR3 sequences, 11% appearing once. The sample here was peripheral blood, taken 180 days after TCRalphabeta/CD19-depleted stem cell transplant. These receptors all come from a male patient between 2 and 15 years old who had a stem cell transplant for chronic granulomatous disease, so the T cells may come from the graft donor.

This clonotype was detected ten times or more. Here the CDR3 reads CASSARGHQETQYF. CDR3 DNA: TGTGCCAGCTCAGCCAGGGGACACCAAGAGACCCAGTACTTC. The chain has TRBV18 and TRBJ2-5; a weak D match, TRBD1 (6 bases). Germline CDR1 and CDR2: KGHSH and LQKENI. The V gene lost 5 bases and the J gene lost 0 bases, with 10 bases spanning the gap. The CDR3 is 14 residues long.

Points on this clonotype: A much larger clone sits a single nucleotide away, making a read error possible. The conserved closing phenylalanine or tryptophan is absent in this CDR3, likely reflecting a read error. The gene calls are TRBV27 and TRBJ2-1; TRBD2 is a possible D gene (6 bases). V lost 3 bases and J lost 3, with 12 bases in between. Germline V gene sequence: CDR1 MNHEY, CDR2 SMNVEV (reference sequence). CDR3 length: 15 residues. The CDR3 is CASSFWRGIYNEQFS. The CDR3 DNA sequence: TGTGCCAGCAGTTTTTGGAGGGGTATCTACAATGAGCAGTTCTCC.

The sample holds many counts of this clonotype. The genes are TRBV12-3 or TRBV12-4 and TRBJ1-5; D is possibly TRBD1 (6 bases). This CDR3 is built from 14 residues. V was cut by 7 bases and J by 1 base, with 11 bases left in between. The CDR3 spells CASKGDFSNQPQHF. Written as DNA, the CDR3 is TGTGCCAGCAAGGGGGATTTCAGCAATCAGCCCCAGCATTTT.

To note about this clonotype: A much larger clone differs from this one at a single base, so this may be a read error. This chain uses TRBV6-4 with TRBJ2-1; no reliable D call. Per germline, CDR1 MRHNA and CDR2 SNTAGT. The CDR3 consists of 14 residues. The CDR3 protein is CASSDSATSDEHFF. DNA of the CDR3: TGTGCCAGCAGTGACTCGGCCACTTCAGATGAGCATTTCTTC.

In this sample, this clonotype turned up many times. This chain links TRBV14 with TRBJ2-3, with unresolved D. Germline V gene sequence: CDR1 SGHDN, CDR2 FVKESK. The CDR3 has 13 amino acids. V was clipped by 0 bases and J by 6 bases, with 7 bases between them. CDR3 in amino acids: CASSQDVYDTQYF. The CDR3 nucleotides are TGTGCCAGCAGCCAAGATGTGTATGATACGCAGTATTTT.

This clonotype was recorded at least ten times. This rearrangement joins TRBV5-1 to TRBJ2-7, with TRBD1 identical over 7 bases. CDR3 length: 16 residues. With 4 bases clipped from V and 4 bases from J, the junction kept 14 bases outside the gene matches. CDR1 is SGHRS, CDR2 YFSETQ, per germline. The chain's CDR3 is CASSLKQTGIGYEQYF. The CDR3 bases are TGCGCCAGCAGCCTAAAACAGACAGGGATTGGTTACGAGCAGTACTTC. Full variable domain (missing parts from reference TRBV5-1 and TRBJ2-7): KAGVTQTPRYLIKTRGQQVTLSCSPISGHRSVSWYQQTPGQGLQFLFEYFSETQRNKGNFPGRFSGRQFSNSRSEMNVSTLELGDSALYLCASSLKQTGIGYEQYFGPGTRLTVT.

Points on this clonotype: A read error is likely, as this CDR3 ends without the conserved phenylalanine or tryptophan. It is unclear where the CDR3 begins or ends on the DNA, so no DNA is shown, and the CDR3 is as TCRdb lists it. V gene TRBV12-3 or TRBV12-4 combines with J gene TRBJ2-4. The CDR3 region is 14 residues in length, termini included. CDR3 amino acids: CASSLMGTKNIQSL.

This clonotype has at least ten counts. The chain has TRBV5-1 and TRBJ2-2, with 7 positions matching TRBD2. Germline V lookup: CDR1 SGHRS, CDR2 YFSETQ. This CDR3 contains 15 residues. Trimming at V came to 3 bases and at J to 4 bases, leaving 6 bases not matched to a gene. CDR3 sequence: CASSSLPGGTGELFF. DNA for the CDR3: TGCGCCAGCAGCTCTCTACCGGGGGGCACCGGGGAGCTGTTTTTT.

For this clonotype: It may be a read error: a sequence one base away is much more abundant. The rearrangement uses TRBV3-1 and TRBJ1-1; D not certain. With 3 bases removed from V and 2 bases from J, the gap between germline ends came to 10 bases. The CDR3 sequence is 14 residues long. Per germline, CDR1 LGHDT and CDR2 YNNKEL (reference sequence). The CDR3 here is CASSHLLFNTEAFF. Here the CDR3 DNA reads TGTGCCAGCAGCCATCTACTCTTTAACACTGAAGCTTTCTTT.

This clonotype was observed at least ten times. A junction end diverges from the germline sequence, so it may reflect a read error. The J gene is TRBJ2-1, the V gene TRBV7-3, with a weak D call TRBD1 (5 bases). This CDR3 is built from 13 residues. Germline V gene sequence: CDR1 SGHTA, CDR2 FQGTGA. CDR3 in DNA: TGTGCCAGCAGTTTAAGGGGCCGTGATGAGCAGTTCTTC. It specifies CASSLRGRDEQFF.

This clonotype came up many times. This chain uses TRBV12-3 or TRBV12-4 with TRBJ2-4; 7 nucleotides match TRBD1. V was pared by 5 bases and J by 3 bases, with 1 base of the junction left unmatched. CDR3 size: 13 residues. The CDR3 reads CASSPGGKNIQYF. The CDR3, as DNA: TGTGCCAGCAGTCCAGGGGGCAAAAACATTCAGTACTTC.

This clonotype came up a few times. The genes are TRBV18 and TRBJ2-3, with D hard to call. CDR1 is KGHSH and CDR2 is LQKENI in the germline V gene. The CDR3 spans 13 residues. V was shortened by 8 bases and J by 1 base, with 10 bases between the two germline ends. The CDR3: CASATRGTDTQYF. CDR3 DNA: TGTGCCAGCGCTACCCGGGGCACAGATACGCAGTATTTT.